What follows are 21 T cell receptor beta chains derived from one specimen sequenced in a study of shared clonotypes between healthy human individuals. Sequencing was performed with immunoSEQ multiplex PCR; in TCRdb, only in-frame clones are kept and a portion is missing. Of around 2.5 million clones listed, roughly 93% are singletons. Sequences were obtained from naive CD4+ T cells from PBMCs. The subset denotes: CD45RA+ positively selected. The receptors were gathered from a man younger than 30 in good health. Some clones in this sample may be carry-over from other donors' samples.

The rearrangement uses TRBV19 and TRBJ2-7, with a possible D match to TRBD2 (6 bases). This CDR3 is built from 14 residues. The V end was cut by 5 bases, the J end by 3 bases, with 14 bases between. The germline V gene has CDR1 LNHDA and CDR2 SQIVND (reference sequence). CDR3 nucleotide sequence: TGTGCCAGTAGTGGAGCACCCGGGGGCTACGAGCAGTACTTC. Translation gives CASSGAPGGYEQYF.

The CDR3 DNA follows: TGTGCCAGCAGCTCCTCCGGGACTAGATGGGCCGGGGAGCTGTTTTTT. It yields the protein CASSSSGTRWAGELFF. The J gene is TRBJ2-2, the V gene TRBV7-9; 8 bases fit TRBD2. Germline lookup yields CDR1 SEHNR and CDR2 FQNEAQ (reference sequence). Trimming removed 4 bases from V and 6 bases from J; junction bases left unmatched: 10. The CDR3 length is 16 residues.

J is TRBJ1-1 and V is TRBV2, with D unresolved. CDR3 length equals 18 residues. Germline V gives CDR1 SNHLY, CDR2 FYNNEI. The germline V and J ends were trimmed by 7 bases and 1 base, with 25 bases remaining between them. CDR3: CASIQNGYSRTSNTEAFF. CDR3 nucleotides: TGTGCCAGCATCCAGAACGGATACAGCCGTACCTCGAACACTGAAGCTTTCTTT.

This chain uses TRBV6-1 with TRBJ1-5; D not certain. Germline CDR1 and CDR2: MNHNS and SASEGT. This CDR3 is built from 14 residues. The V end was cut by 4 bases, the J end by 1 base, with 8 bases between. CDR3 DNA: TGTGCCAGCAGTGGTCACACGAGCAATCAGCCCCAGCATTTT. This codes for CASSGHTSNQPQHF.

The chain couples TRBV5-1 to TRBJ1-2; maybe TRBD1 (5 bases). Between the trimmed V and J ends, which lost 5 bases and 0 bases, there was a span of 17 bases. This CDR3 has 16 amino acids. Germline V gene sequence: CDR1 SGHRS, CDR2 YFSETQ. The chain's CDR3 is CASSMGVPRANYGYTF. Here the CDR3 DNA reads TGCGCCAGCAGTATGGGGGTTCCCCGAGCTAACTATGGCTACACCTTC.

As regards this clone: With a much larger clone just one base away, this may be a read error. The genes are TRBV5-8 and TRBJ1-1, with D hard to call. Trimming removed 2 bases from V and 1 base from J, with 6 bases in between. Germline V gene lookup returns CDR1 SGHTS and CDR2 YDEGEE. The CDR3 contains 13 residues. The CDR3 loop is CASSLEANTEAFF. CDR3 in DNA: TGTGCCAGCAGCTTAGAGGCGAACACTGAAGCTTTCTTT.

V usage is TRBV11-3 and J usage is TRBJ2-1; D is unclear. The CDR3 has 13 residues. From germline, CDR1 is SGHNT and CDR2 YENEEA. Trimming took 5 bases from V and 3 from J, leaving 8 bases between them. CDR3 sequence: CASSPSRYNEQFF. The DNA for the CDR3 is TGTGCCAGCAGCCCCAGCCGCTACAATGAGCAGTTCTTC.

The V and J genes are TRBV9 and TRBJ2-1, with 9 bases identical to TRBD2. V was pared by 0 bases and J by 6 bases, with 4 bases of the junction left unmatched. This CDR3 is 15 amino acids long. Germline lookup yields CDR1 SGDLS and CDR2 YYNGEE. Written as DNA, the CDR3 is TGTGCCAGCAGCGTAGTCACTAGCGGGCTCAATGAGCAGTTCTTC. Its protein is CASSVVTSGLNEQFF.

This chain links TRBV6-6 with TRBJ1-1, with D perhaps matching TRBD1 (5 bases). Germline assignment: CDR1 MNHNY and CDR2 SVGAGI (reference sequence). The CDR3 covers 15 residues. Trimming removed 2 bases at V and 4 bases at J, with 14 bases between. CDR3 region: CASSYLGAQGTEAFF. The CDR3 DNA reads as TGTGCCAGCAGTTACCTAGGGGCGCAGGGCACTGAAGCTTTCTTT.

The chain links TRBV4-3 to TRBJ2-3; D gene unclear. The length of the CDR3 is 17 residues. The V and J ends lost 1 base and 1 base respectively, with 15 bases between them. Germline V gives CDR1 LGHNA, CDR2 YSLEER. The CDR3 loop reads CASSQGYHGQRTDTQYF. For the CDR3, the DNA is TGCGCCAGCAGCCAAGGGTACCATGGGCAGCGCACAGATACGCAGTATTTT.

This clone has a handful of counts. Other DNA sequences within the sample encode an identical CDR3. V is TRBV5-4 and J is TRBJ1-2, with no clear D. This CDR3 contains 12 residues. Germline V gene lookup returns CDR1 SGHNT and CDR2 YYREEE (reference sequence). Between the trimmed V and J ends, which lost 0 bases and 4 bases, there was a span of 4 bases. CDR3 coding DNA: TGTGCCAGCAGCTTGGATGGCTATGGCTACACCTTC. As protein: CASSLDGYGYTF. The full variable domain, with the rest looked up from reference TRBV5-4 and TRBJ1-2, is ETGVTQSPTHLIKTRGQQVTLRCSSQSGHNTVSWYQQALGQGPQFIFQYYREEENGRGNFPPRFSGLQFPNYSSELNVNALELDDSALYLCASSLDGYGYTFGSGTRLTVV.

The genes are TRBV12-5 and TRBJ1-1, with D unresolved. This CDR3 is 13 amino acids long. Germline V gene data show CDR1 as LGHNT and CDR2 as FRNRAP. Trimming left V 8 bases short and J 1 base short, with 11 bases between. This CDR3 is CASRWETNTEAFF. CDR3 nucleotide sequence: TGTGCTAGTCGGTGGGAAACGAACACTGAAGCTTTCTTT.

Notes on this clone: Additional DNA sequences in this sample encode the identical CDR3. The chain carries TRBV19 and TRBJ1-1, with TRBD1 matching 7 bases. The CDR3 covers 14 residues. CDR1 is LNHDA, CDR2 SQIVND, per germline (reference sequence). V lost 5 bases to trimming and J lost 2 bases; unmatched junction nucleotides: 5. In DNA form, the CDR3 reads TGTGCCAGTAGTCCCCGGACAGGAAACACTGAAGCTTTCTTT. Translating it yields CASSPRTGNTEAFF.

The chain combines TRBV19 with TRBJ2-7; unclear D gene. V dropped 1 base and J dropped 0 bases, with 10 bases sitting between them. The CDR3 spans 15 residues. The V gene's germline CDR1 is LNHDA and CDR2 SQIVND (reference sequence). The CDR3 DNA follows: TGTGCCAGTAGTATAGCGGCGTTGCTCTCCTACGAGCAGTACTTC. It codes for CASSIAALLSYEQYF.

The V gene is TRBV19, the J gene TRBJ2-1; 8 nucleotides match TRBD2. From germline, CDR1 is LNHDA and CDR2 SQIVND (reference sequence). CDR3 length equals 14 residues. J was trimmed by 7 bases and V by 5 bases; bases with no gene match: 7. CDR3 loop: CASSSPGGVNEQFF. The CDR3 nucleotides are TGTGCCAGTAGTTCTCCGGGAGGGGTAAATGAGCAGTTCTTC.

The V call is TRBV27, the J call TRBJ1-5, with 8 bases identical to TRBD1. This CDR3 region has 16 residues. Looked up from germline, CDR1 is MNHEY and CDR2 is SMNVEV (reference sequence). J lost 5 bases, V lost 5 bases, and 11 bases had no gene match. In DNA, the CDR3 is TGTGCCAGCAGTCTACTTCGGACAGGGAACGATCAGCCCCAGCATTTT. This encodes CASSLLRTGNDQPQHF.

This rearrangement joins TRBV5-1 to TRBJ2-3; D perhaps matches TRBD2 (5 bases). Per germline, CDR1 SGHRS and CDR2 YFSETQ. V was cut by 6 bases and J by 0 bases, with 11 bases left in between. The CDR3 length is 14 residues. The CDR3 sequence: CASKVAGSTDTQYF. In DNA form, the CDR3 reads TGCGCCAGCAAGGTGGCGGGTAGCACAGATACGCAGTATTTT.

With regard to this clone: This CDR3 is also generated by other DNA sequences in the sample. J is TRBJ2-1 and V is TRBV29-1; D remains ambiguous. This CDR3 region has 11 residues. Trimming pared 6 bases from V and 0 bases from J, leaving 3 bases between. Germline loops: CDR1 SQVTM, CDR2 ANQGSEA. CDR3 amino acids: CSVASYNEQFF. The CDR3 bases are TGCAGCGTCGCCTCCTACAATGAGCAGTTCTTC.

The chain couples TRBV11-2 to TRBJ2-1; 10 bases are a match to TRBD2. Per germline, CDR1 SGHAT and CDR2 FQNNGV. The CDR3 contains 17 residues. The V segment lost 3 bases and the J segment 3 bases; nucleotides outside the gene matches: 8. The CDR3, as DNA: TGTGCCAGCAGCTTTACCTTCGGACTAGCGGACTACAATGAGCAGTTCTTC. As protein: CASSFTFGLADYNEQFF.

The chain carries TRBV7-9 and TRBJ1-1; D is uncertain. Trimming stripped 3 bases from V and 1 base from J, with 6 bases between. The germline V gene has CDR1 SEHNR and CDR2 FQNEAQ (reference sequence). CDR3 size: 13 residues. The CDR3 bases are TGTGCCAGCAGCTTTGAAGAGAACACTGAAGCTTTCTTT. This codes for CASSFEENTEAFF.

Points on this clone: Other nucleotide sequences in the sample specify the same CDR3. V is TRBV6-5 and J is TRBJ1-1, with D possibly TRBD1 on 5 matching bases. This CDR3 is 14 amino acids long. V lost 6 bases, J lost 1 base, and 12 bases lay in between. Germline values: CDR1 MNHEY, CDR2 SVGAGI. CDR3 in amino acids: CASRAPGGNTEAFF. The CDR3 DNA sequence: TGTGCCAGCAGGGCCCCGGGGGGGAACACTGAAGCTTTCTTT.